The 28 T cell receptor beta chains below were found in one sample sequenced in a study of T cell repertoires in cytomegalovirus infection. Antigens for these TCRs are unknown. TCRdb called the reads again in MiXCR, with one record for every CDR3 protein. The table lists roughly 920,000 distinct CDR3 sequences, around 32% of them singletons, with over 12% in the top ten. Specimen: cultured CD8+ T cells from PBMCs, collected from culture after CMV antigen stimulation. Receptors were obtained from a human donor in good health (CMV status not recorded). Some clones in this sample may be carry-over from other donors' samples.

The chain employs TRBV12-3 or TRBV12-4 and TRBJ1-1, with unresolved D. The CDR3 totals 14 residues. Trimming removed 3 bases from V and 6 bases from J, with 14 bases in between. The CDR3 nucleotides read TGTGCCAGCAGTTTGTTGGCGGCTGGGTCTGAAGCTTTCTTT. Translating gives CASSLLAAGSEAFF.

In the case of this clonotype: This sequence may be a read error, since a much larger clone differs from it by one base. This chain uses TRBV7-9 with TRBJ2-7, with a weak D call TRBD2 (6 bases). Looked up from germline, CDR1 is SEHNR and CDR2 is FQNEAQ (reference sequence). The CDR3 is 14 residues long. The CDR3 DNA follows: TGTGTCAGCAGCTTTATCGGGACTCAGTACGAGCAGTACTTC. Translated: CVSSFIGTQYEQYF.

The chain links TRBV6-8 to TRBJ1-6; D gene unclear. The germline V gene encodes CDR1 MNHGY and CDR2 SAAAGT. V was pared by 7 bases and J by 7 bases, with 14 bases between. This CDR3 has 14 residues. CDR3 DNA: TGTGCCAGCAAGGGAGACGGGCGAAATTCACCCCTCCACTTT. It translates to CASKGDGRNSPLHF.

The V and J genes are TRBV19 and TRBJ2-1, with a weak D call TRBD2 (6 bases). This CDR3 spans 15 amino acids. V lost 0 bases and J lost 5, with 11 bases in between. Germline loops: CDR1 LNHDA, CDR2 SQIVND (reference sequence). The chain's CDR3 is CASSIDRGGNNEQFF. Written as DNA, the CDR3 is TGTGCCAGTAGTATAGATCGGGGAGGTAACAATGAGCAGTTCTTC.

There are a few counts of this clonotype. V usage is TRBV7-9 and J usage is TRBJ2-5; perhaps TRBD2 as D (6 bases). Germline CDR1 and CDR2: SEHNR and FQNEAQ (reference sequence). The ends were cut back, 5 bases at V and 3 bases at J, with 13 bases in the middle. The CDR3 length is 14 residues. Here the CDR3 DNA reads TGTGCCAGCAGCCCCCTGGAGGGGAAAGAGACCCAGTACTTC. Encoded protein: CASSPLEGKETQYF. Looking up the rest from reference TRBV7-9 and TRBJ2-5 gives the full variable domain: DTGVSQNPRHKITKRGQNVTFRCDPISEHNRLYWYRQTLGQGPEFLTYFQNEAQLEKSRLLSDRFSAERPKGSFSTLEIQRTEQGDSAMYLCASSPLEGKETQYFGPGTRLLVL.

This clonotype was seen a few times. In DNA, the CDR3 is TGTGCCAGCAGCCTCGACGAAGAGGGTAATGAGCAGTTCTTC. It specifies CASSLDEEGNEQFF. The genes are TRBV7-4 and TRBJ2-1; TRBD2 might be the D (5 bases). Trimming stripped 5 bases from V and 7 bases from J, with 15 bases between. CDR1 and CDR2 (germline): SGHVT, SQSDAQ. The CDR3 covers 14 residues.

J is TRBJ2-5 and V is TRBV5-1; D unresolved. The CDR3 totals 15 residues. Trimming removed 0 bases from V and 5 bases from J, with 14 bases in between. Germline V gives CDR1 SGHRS, CDR2 YFSETQ. The DNA for the CDR3 is TGCGCCAGCAGCTTGGGTGAGACACTCTGGGAGACCCAGTACTTC. Amino acids: CASSLGETLWETQYF. Supplemented by reference TRBV5-1 and TRBJ2-5, the full variable domain reads KAGVTQTPRYLIKTRGQQVTLSCSPISGHRSVSWYQQTPGQGLQFLFEYFSETQRNKGNFPGRFSGRQFSNSRSEMNVSTLELGDSALYLCASSLGETLWETQYFGPGTRLLVL.

This clonotype was detected only a few times. The chain has TRBV29-1 and TRBJ2-5; TRBD1 aligns across 7 bases. The ends lost 7 bases at V and 4 bases at J; junction bases unmatched: 6. The germline CDR1 and CDR2 sequences are SQVTM and ANQGSEA. The CDR3 length is 12 residues. As DNA, the CDR3 is TGCAGCGCACCGACAGGGCGAGAGACCCAGTACTTC. Translated, it gives CSAPTGRETQYF.

This clonotype was seen a few times. V and J are TRBV11-3 and TRBJ1-5, with TRBD1 as a possible D gene (6 bases). CDR1 is SGHNT and CDR2 is YENEEA in the germline V gene. The CDR3 runs 15 residues. V lost 5 bases, J lost 0 bases, and 11 bases lay in between. The CDR3 DNA reads as TGTGCCAGCAGCGACAGGAGATATAGCAATCAGCCCCAGCATTTT. Protein: CASSDRRYSNQPQHF.

This clonotype came up a few times. CDR3 protein: CASSQEITDTQYF. CDR3 bases: TGTGCCAGCAGCCAAGAGATCACAGATACGCAGTATTTT. The J gene is TRBJ2-3, the V gene TRBV14; D call uncertain. In germline, CDR1 is SGHDN, CDR2 FVKESK. The CDR3 extends over 13 amino acids. Trimming pared 0 bases from V and 2 bases from J, leaving 3 bases between.

This clonotype was counted only a few times. The genes are TRBV7-8 and TRBJ2-1; 9 bases line up with TRBD1. The germline CDR1 and CDR2 sequences are SGHVS and FQNEAQ. V was clipped by 6 bases and J by 2 bases; unmatched bases: 5. The CDR3 is made up of 15 amino acids. The CDR3 DNA sequence: TGTGCCAGCAGGTCCCGGGACAGGGCCTACAATGAGCAGTTCTTC. This gives the protein CASRSRDRAYNEQFF.

This clonotype was counted a few times. A much larger clone sits a single nucleotide away, making a read error possible. The chain employs TRBV18 and TRBJ1-2; 9 bases line up with TRBD1. The germline CDR1 and CDR2 sequences are KGHSH and LQKENI. This CDR3 has 14 amino acids. The CDR3 sequence is CVSSPRDRVHGYTF. The CDR3 DNA is TGTGTCAGCTCACCAAGGGACAGGGTTCATGGCTACACCTTC.

This clonotype was counted only a few times. This sequence may be a read error, since a much larger clone differs from it by one base. V gene TRBV5-6 combines with J gene TRBJ2-3; D might be TRBD2 (6 bases). The CDR3 runs 15 residues. Trimming pared 2 bases from V and 0 bases from J, leaving 10 bases between. The V gene's germline CDR1 is SGHDT and CDR2 YYEEEE. The CDR3 spells CASSFLLASTDTQYF. The CDR3 DNA follows: TGTGCCAGCAGCTTCCTACTAGCCAGCACAGATACGCAGTATTTT.

This clonotype was counted only a few times. The chain carries TRBV4-1 and TRBJ2-1, with 7 positions matching TRBD2. CDR1 MGHRA and CDR2 YSYEKL come from the germline V gene. V lost 6 bases, J lost 1 base, and 12 bases stayed unmatched. CDR3 length equals 17 residues. In nucleotides, the CDR3 is TGCGCCAGCAGTCCCCCGGGGCTAGCGGCTTCCTACAATGAGCAGTTCTTC. This translates into CASSPPGLAASYNEQFF.

In this sample, this clonotype turned up a few times. The chain couples TRBV27 to TRBJ1-1; D is uncertain. This CDR3 comprises 13 residues. Trimming shortened V by 2 bases and J by 11 bases, and 15 bases separated the two germline ends. CDR1 and CDR2 from the germline V gene are MNHEY and SMNVEV (reference sequence). The CDR3 nucleotides are TGTGCCAGCAGTTTAAGTAAGAACTCGGAGGCTTTCTTT. The encoded protein is CASSLSKNSEAFF.

This clonotype was picked up a small number of times. The chain carries TRBV12-5 and TRBJ1-2; D possibly corresponds to TRBD1 (6 bases). Deletions cut 5 bases from V and 6 bases from J, with 16 bases between. The germline V gene encodes CDR1 LGHNT and CDR2 FRNRAP. CDR3 length: 14 amino acids. CDR3 nucleotides: TGTGCTAGTGGTACCAAACAGGGTATAGATGGCTACACCTTC. This gives the protein CASGTKQGIDGYTF. The variable domain in full, with the rest retrieved from reference TRBV12-5 and TRBJ1-2, is DARVTQTPRHKVTEMGQEVTMRCQPILGHNTVFWYRQTMMQGLELLAYFRNRAPLDDSGMPKDRFSAEMPDATLATLKIQPSEPRDSAVYFCASGTKQGIDGYTFGSGTRLTVV.

This chain links TRBV29-1 with TRBJ2-2; D possibly uses TRBD1 or TRBD2 (5 bases each). Trimming took 7 bases from V and 7 from J, leaving 13 bases between them. The CDR3 extends over 12 amino acids. The germline CDR1 and CDR2 sequences are SQVTM and ANQGSEA. CDR3 coding DNA: TGCAGCGCGGGACCCGTCGGCGGGGAGCTGTTTTTT. Encoded protein: CSAGPVGGELFF.

J is TRBJ1-1 and V is TRBV7-9; 7 positions match TRBD1. Germline V CDR1 and CDR2: SEHNR, FQNEAQ (reference sequence). The junction had 5 bases not matched to a gene; V was cut back by 4 bases and J by 3 bases. This CDR3 has 14 amino acids. CDR3 sequence (DNA): TGTGCCAGCAGCTCCTGGGGGACAGACACTGAAGCTTTCTTT. Translating gives CASSSWGTDTEAFF. The full variable domain, in which reference TRBV7-9 and TRBJ1-1 provide the parts outside the CDR3, is DTGVSQNPRHKITKRGQNVTFRCDPISEHNRLYWYRQTLGQGPEFLTYFQNEAQLEKSRLLSDRFSAERPKGSFSTLEIQRTEQGDSAMYLCASSSWGTDTEAFFGQGTRLTVV.

J is TRBJ1-2 and V is TRBV7-6; possibly TRBD1 for D (5 bases). Germline CDR1 is SGHVS and CDR2 is FNYEAQ. The CDR3 is made up of 14 amino acids. V was cut by 5 bases and J by 2 bases, with 12 bases left in between. The CDR3 sequence is CASSARDRNYGYTF. CDR3 bases: TGTGCCAGCAGCGCCCGGGACCGCAACTATGGCTACACCTTC.

Ten or more counts support this clonotype. The chain has TRBV7-3 and TRBJ2-1; D is unresolved. This CDR3 contains 13 residues. The germline CDR1 and CDR2 sequences are SGHTA and FQGTGA. Trimming stripped 5 bases from V and 6 bases from J, with 11 bases between. This CDR3 is CASSRGSPNEQFF. As DNA, the CDR3 is TGTGCCAGCAGCCGCGGCTCCCCCAATGAGCAGTTCTTC.

Ten or more counts support this clonotype. The chain combines TRBV6-1 with TRBJ2-7, with D possibly matching TRBD1 (5 bases). Trimming took 8 bases from V and 1 from J, leaving 9 bases between them. The CDR3 contains 12 residues. Per the germline V gene, CDR1 is MNHNS and CDR2 is SASEGT. The CDR3 coding sequence is TGTGCCAGCCAGACAGAATCCTACGAGCAGTACTTC. Residues: CASQTESYEQYF.

The sample holds a few counts of this clonotype. DNA for the CDR3: TGTGCCAGCAGTGAAGGGTTAGCGGGGGGCAATGAGCAGTTCTTC. This translates into CASSEGLAGGNEQFF. This rearrangement joins TRBV2 to TRBJ2-1; 10 bases align to TRBD2. With V trimmed by 1 base and J by 6 bases, 3 bases remained unmatched. The length of the CDR3 is 15 residues. Germline CDR1 and CDR2: SNHLY and FYNNEI.

This clonotype was recorded at least ten times. The rearrangement joins TRBV7-6 to TRBJ2-1, with 10 bases identical to TRBD1. Germline values: CDR1 SGHVS, CDR2 FNYEAQ. Trimming took 7 bases from V and 0 from J; bases not matched to a gene: 9. The length of the CDR3 is 17 residues. CDR3 loop: CASMLTGGPDSYNEQFF. The CDR3 region has the DNA TGTGCCAGCATGCTGACAGGGGGCCCTGACTCCTACAATGAGCAGTTCTTC.

This clonotype was seen at least ten times. The rearrangement uses TRBV7-6 and TRBJ2-3, with TRBD2 as a possible D gene (6 bases). Trimming removed 6 bases from V and 2 bases from J, with 18 bases in between. Germline lookup yields CDR1 SGHVS and CDR2 FNYEAQ. The CDR3 loop spans 16 amino acids. The CDR3 DNA reads TGTGCCAGCAGTCTAAAGGGGACTTTAGCCACAGATACGCAGTATTTT. This encodes CASSLKGTLATDTQYF.

This clonotype showed up many times. The chain has TRBV7-9 and TRBJ1-4, with 7 bases that match TRBD1. The V and J ends lost 4 bases and 7 bases, in that order; junction bases with no gene match: 9. Germline loops: CDR1 SEHNR, CDR2 FQNEAQ (reference sequence). The CDR3 contains 15 residues. The CDR3 DNA follows: TGTGCCAGCAGCTGGAAGAGGGGGCGCGGTGAAAAACTGTTTTTT. Protein product: CASSWKRGRGEKLFF.

The CDR3 DNA follows: TGTGCCATCAGAACGGGGTCCACCGGGGAGCAGTACTTC. Encoded protein: CAIRTGSTGEQYF. The V and J genes are TRBV10-3 and TRBJ2-7, with D perhaps TRBD2 (5 bases). V was trimmed by 6 bases and J by 7 bases, leaving 16 bases between them. CDR1 ENHRY and CDR2 SYGVKD come from the germline V gene. The CDR3 is 13 residues long.

This clonotype occurred a few times. The V and J genes are TRBV7-9 and TRBJ2-1, with 7 bases matching TRBD1. Germline V gene lookup returns CDR1 SEHNR and CDR2 FQNEAQ (reference sequence). This CDR3 has 14 residues. V shed 1 base, J shed 8 bases, and the junction held 5 bases outside the gene matches. This CDR3 is CASSLVDRVDEQFF. The CDR3, as DNA: TGTGCCAGCAGCTTAGTTGACAGGGTGGATGAGCAGTTCTTC.

This chain links TRBV6-2 or TRBV6-3 with TRBJ1-5, with TRBD1 matching over 8 bases. Trimming removed 6 bases from V and 6 bases from J; junction bases left unmatched: 7. The CDR3 is made up of 14 amino acids. Germline loops: CDR1 MNHEY, CDR2 SVGEGT. The CDR3 loop is CASSPDRGFQPQHF. DNA of the CDR3: TGTGCCAGCAGCCCCGACAGGGGTTTTCAGCCCCAGCATTTT.